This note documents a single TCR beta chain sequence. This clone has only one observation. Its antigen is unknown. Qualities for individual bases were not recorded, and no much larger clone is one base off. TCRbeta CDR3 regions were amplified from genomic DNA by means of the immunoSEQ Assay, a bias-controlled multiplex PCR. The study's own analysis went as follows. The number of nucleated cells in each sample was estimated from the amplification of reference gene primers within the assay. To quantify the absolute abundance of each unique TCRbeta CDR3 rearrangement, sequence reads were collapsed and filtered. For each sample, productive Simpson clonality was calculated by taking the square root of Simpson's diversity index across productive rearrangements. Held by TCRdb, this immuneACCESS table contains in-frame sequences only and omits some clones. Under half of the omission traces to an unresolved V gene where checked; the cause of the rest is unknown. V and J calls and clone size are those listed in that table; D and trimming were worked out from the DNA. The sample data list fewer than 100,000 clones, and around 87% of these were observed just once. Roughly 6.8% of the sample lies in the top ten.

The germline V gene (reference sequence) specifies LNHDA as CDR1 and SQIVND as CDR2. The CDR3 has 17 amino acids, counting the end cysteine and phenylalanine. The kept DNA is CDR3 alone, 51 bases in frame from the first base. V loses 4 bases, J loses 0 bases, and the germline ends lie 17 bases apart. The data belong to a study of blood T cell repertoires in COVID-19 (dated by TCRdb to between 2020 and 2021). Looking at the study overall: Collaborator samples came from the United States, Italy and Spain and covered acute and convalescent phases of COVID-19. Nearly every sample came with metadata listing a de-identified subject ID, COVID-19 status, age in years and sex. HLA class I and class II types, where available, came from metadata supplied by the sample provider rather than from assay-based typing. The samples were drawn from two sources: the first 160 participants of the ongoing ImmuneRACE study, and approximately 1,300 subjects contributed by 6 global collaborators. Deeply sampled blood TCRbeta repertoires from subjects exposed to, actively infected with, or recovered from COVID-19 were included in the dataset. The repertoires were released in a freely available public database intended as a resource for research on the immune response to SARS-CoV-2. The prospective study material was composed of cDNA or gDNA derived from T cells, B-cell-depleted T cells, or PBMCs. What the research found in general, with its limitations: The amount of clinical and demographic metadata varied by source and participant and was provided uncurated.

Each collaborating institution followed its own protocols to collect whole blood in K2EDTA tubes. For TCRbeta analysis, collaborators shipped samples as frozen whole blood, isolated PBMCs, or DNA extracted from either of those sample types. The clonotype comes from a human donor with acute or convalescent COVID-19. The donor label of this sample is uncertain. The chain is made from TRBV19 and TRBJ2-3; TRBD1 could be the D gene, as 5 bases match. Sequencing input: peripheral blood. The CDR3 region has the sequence CASSTSRRTTSTDTQYF. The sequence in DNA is TGTGCCAGTAGTACGTCTCGGCGGACAACGAGCACAGATACGCAGTATTTT.